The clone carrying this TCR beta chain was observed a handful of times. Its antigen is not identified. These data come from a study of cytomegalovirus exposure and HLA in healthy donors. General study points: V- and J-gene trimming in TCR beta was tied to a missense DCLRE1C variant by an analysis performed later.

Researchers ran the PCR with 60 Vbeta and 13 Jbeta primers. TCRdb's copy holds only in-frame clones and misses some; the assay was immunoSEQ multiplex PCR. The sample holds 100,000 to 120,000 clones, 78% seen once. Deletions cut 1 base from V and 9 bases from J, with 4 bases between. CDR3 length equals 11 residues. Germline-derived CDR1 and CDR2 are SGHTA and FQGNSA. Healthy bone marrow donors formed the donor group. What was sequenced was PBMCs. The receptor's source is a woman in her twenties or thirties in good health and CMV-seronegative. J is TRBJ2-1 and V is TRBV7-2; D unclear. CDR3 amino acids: CASSLGAEQFF. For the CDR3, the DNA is TGTGCCAGCAGCTTAGGAGCTGAGCAGTTCTTC.